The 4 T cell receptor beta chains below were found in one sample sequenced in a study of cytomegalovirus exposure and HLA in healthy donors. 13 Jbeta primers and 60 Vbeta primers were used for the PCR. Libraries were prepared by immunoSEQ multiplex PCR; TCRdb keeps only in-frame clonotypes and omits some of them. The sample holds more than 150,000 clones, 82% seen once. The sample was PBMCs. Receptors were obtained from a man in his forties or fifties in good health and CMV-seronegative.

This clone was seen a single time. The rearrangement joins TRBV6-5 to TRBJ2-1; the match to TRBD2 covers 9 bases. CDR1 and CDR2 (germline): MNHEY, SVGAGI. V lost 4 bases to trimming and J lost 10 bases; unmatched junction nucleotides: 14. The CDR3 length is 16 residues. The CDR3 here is CASSSTGTSYLWEQFF. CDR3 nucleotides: TGTGCCAGCAGTTCTACCGGGACTAGCTATCTTTGGGAGCAGTTCTTC.

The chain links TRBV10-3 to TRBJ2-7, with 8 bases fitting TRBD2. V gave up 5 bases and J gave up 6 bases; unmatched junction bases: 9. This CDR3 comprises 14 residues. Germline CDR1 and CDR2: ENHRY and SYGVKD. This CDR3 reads CAISPPGGVGEQYF. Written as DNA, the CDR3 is TGTGCCATCAGTCCCCCGGGGGGGGTCGGCGAGCAGTACTTC.

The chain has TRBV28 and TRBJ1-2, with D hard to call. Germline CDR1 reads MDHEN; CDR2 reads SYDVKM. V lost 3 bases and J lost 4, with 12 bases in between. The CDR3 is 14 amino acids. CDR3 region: CASSLRVQLYGYTF. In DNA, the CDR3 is TGTGCCAGCAGTTTGAGGGTCCAACTCTATGGCTACACCTTC.

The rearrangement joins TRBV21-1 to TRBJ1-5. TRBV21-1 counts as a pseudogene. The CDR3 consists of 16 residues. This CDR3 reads CASSKGAGDGNQPQHF. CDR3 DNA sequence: TGTGCCAGCAGCAAAGGAGCGGGGGACGGCAATCAGCCCCAGCATTTT.